This TCR beta chain derives from a study of monozygotic twins with cystic fibrosis. The germline V gene encodes CDR1 MGHRA and CDR2 YSYEKL. The V and J ends lost 2 bases and 6 bases respectively, with 16 bases between them. CDR3 length equals 15 residues. Clones were sequenced by immunoSEQ multiplex PCR, and TCRdb holds only the in-frame ones, with some missing. The profile shows some 17,000 clones, around 97% of them singletons. V is TRBV4-1 and J is TRBJ1-2; D call uncertain. The sample was blood. The receptor was isolated from a girl aged 2-15 years with cystic fibrosis. The DNA of the CDR3 is TGCGCCAGCAGCCAATTAAAGGGTCTGCTCGATGGCTACACCTTC. Residues: CASSQLKGLLDGYTF.